The 18 T cell receptor beta chains below were found in one sample sequenced in a study of cytomegalovirus exposure and HLA in healthy donors. Amplification used 60 Vbeta primers and 13 Jbeta primers. Clones were read by immunoSEQ multiplex PCR, and TCRdb kept only the in-frame ones, dropping some. Here the sample spans about 110,000 clones, more than 75% being singletons. Sequenced: PBMCs. All receptors derive from a man aged 40-49 years in good health and CMV-seronegative.

Concerning this clone itself: One junction end does not reproduce the germline sequence, and a read error may be involved. This rearrangement joins TRBV28 to TRBJ1-2; TRBD1 aligns across 8 bases. The CDR3 runs to 14 residues. The germline V gene has CDR1 MDHEN and CDR2 SYDVKM. The CDR3 region has the DNA TGTGCCACCCAAACAGGGGGGAATGACTATCGCTACACCTTC. This encodes CATQTGGNDYRYTF.

This rearrangement joins TRBV7-8 to TRBJ1-6, with D perhaps TRBD1 (6 bases). Per germline, CDR1 SGHVS and CDR2 FQNEAQ. CDR3 size: 18 residues. Trimming removed 5 bases from V and 0 bases from J, with 17 bases in between. In nucleotides, the CDR3 is TGTGCCAGCAGCCCCTGGGGGACATTCAGCTCCTATAATTCACCCCTCCACTTT. Protein sequence: CASSPWGTFSSYNSPLHF.

The chain is built from TRBV6-1 and TRBJ1-6; 7 positions agree with TRBD1. From germline, CDR1 is MNHNS and CDR2 SASEGT. CDR3 length equals 14 residues. V shed 4 bases, J shed 7 bases, and the junction held 4 bases outside the gene matches. CDR3 loop: CASSVRQGNSPLHF. The CDR3, as DNA: TGTGCCAGCAGTGTTCGACAGGGAAATTCACCCCTCCACTTT.

The CDR3 DNA follows: TGTGCCAGCAGCTCCAGGGAATCCGGGGAGCTGTTTTTT. This gives the protein CASSSRESGELFF. The V gene is TRBV5-8, the J gene TRBJ2-2; possible D gene TRBD1, 5 bases. Germline V lookup: CDR1 SGHTS, CDR2 YDEGEE. The CDR3 has 13 residues. The V and J ends lost 3 bases and 6 bases respectively, with 9 bases between them. Looking up the rest from reference TRBV5-8 and TRBJ2-2 gives the full variable domain: EAGVTQSPTHLIKTRGQQATLRCSPISGHTSVYWYQQALGLGLQFLLWYDEGEERNRGNFPPRFSGRQFPNYSSELNVNALELEDSALYLCASSSRESGELFFGEGSRLTVL.

This clone was detected once. The V call is TRBV10-3, the J call TRBJ2-2, with 7 bases identical to TRBD1. The CDR3 loop spans 14 amino acids. CDR1 is ENHRY and CDR2 is SYGVKD in the germline V gene. The V segment lost 8 bases and the J segment 5 bases; nucleotides outside the gene matches: 8. CDR3 in amino acids: CAIQGAGGTGELFF. Written as DNA, the CDR3 is TGTGCCATCCAAGGGGCAGGGGGAACCGGGGAGCTGTTTTTT.

The J gene is TRBJ2-4, the V gene TRBV30; D remains unclear. Between the trimmed V and J ends, which lost 0 bases and 0 bases, there was a span of 6 bases. Germline V CDR1 and CDR2: GTSNPN, SVGIG (reference sequence). The CDR3 sequence is 14 residues long. CDR3 bases: TGTGCCTGGAGTGTACTCCTAGCCAAAAACATTCAGTACTTC. It is translated as CAWSVLLAKNIQYF.

The J gene is TRBJ2-7, the V gene TRBV7-9; 9 bases are a match to TRBD1. Germline V gene lookup returns CDR1 SEHNR and CDR2 FQNEAQ (reference sequence). V lost 2 bases, J lost 0 bases, and 5 bases stayed unmatched. CDR3 length equals 16 residues. The CDR3 DNA is TGTGCCAGCAGCTTAACCGGGACAGGGCCCTCCTACGAGCAGTACTTC. This gives the protein CASSLTGTGPSYEQYF.

CDR3 nucleotides: TGTGCCAGCAGTTACTCACAGGCTCTTCGGGAAGCTTTCTTT. It codes for CASSYSQALREAFF. The rearrangement joins TRBV6-5 to TRBJ1-1, with D possibly matching TRBD1 (5 bases). Germline CDR1 is MNHEY and CDR2 is SVGAGI. The ends were cut back, 0 bases at V and 8 bases at J, with 13 bases in the middle. The CDR3 consists of 14 residues.

The chain employs TRBV4-2 and TRBJ1-1, with D hard to call. Germline loops: CDR1 LGHNA, CDR2 YNFKEQ. V was clipped by 0 bases and J by 7 bases, with 9 bases between them. The CDR3 length is 13 residues. CDR3 residues: CASSQDNPSEAFF. The CDR3 nucleotides read TGTGCCAGCAGCCAAGATAACCCGAGTGAAGCTTTCTTT.

The CDR3 DNA follows: TGCGCCAGCAGACGTCACATAGCGGGAACAAATGAGCAGTTCTTC. Translation: CASRRHIAGTNEQFF. The chain is built from TRBV4-3 and TRBJ2-1; 8 bases are shared with TRBD2. In germline, CDR1 is LGHNA, CDR2 YSLEER. V was pared by 6 bases and J by 7 bases, with 11 bases of the junction left unmatched. The CDR3 runs 15 residues.

The V and J genes are TRBV4-3 and TRBJ2-7; D unresolved. CDR3 length equals 15 residues. Deletions cut 0 bases from V and 2 bases from J, with 11 bases between. Germline values: CDR1 LGHNA, CDR2 YSLEER. CDR3 residues: CASSQDPAATYEQYF. The CDR3 DNA is TGCGCCAGCAGCCAAGATCCGGCGGCGACCTACGAGCAGTACTTC.

In this sample, this clone turned up a few times. The genes are TRBV29-1 and TRBJ2-7; 8 bases agree with TRBD2. CDR1 SQVTM and CDR2 ANQGSEA come from the germline V gene. Trimming at V came to 7 bases and at J to 5 bases, leaving 13 bases not matched to a gene. CDR3 length: 14 amino acids. CDR3 protein: CSARGTGGPNEQYF. Here the CDR3 DNA reads TGCAGCGCCCGGGGGACGGGGGGGCCAAACGAGCAGTACTTC.

The rearrangement links TRBV6-1 to TRBJ1-5; 8 bases agree with TRBD1. J was trimmed by 7 bases and V by 0 bases; bases with no gene match: 5. CDR1 and CDR2 from the germline V gene are MNHNS and SASEGT. The CDR3 loop spans 15 amino acids. The CDR3 DNA follows: TGTGCCAGCAGTGAAGCGAGGACAGGGAGGCAGCCCCAGCATTTT. Encoded protein: CASSEARTGRQPQHF.

The chain carries TRBV28 and TRBJ1-4; D is undetermined. This CDR3 has 12 amino acids. Trimming cost V 3 bases and J 4 bases, with 3 bases left between them. Germline lookup yields CDR1 MDHEN and CDR2 SYDVKM. The CDR3 sequence: CASSFGNEKLFF. The DNA for the CDR3 is TGTGCCAGCAGTTTCGGTAATGAAAAACTGTTTTTT.

V is TRBV15 and J is TRBJ1-5; TRBD1 matches 7 bases. The CDR3 loop spans 17 amino acids. Germline V gene sequence: CDR1 LNHNV, CDR2 YYDKDF (reference sequence). V lost 0 bases to trimming and J lost 3 bases; unmatched junction nucleotides: 8. The CDR3 reads CATSRDQGRGYNQPQHF. The CDR3 DNA reads TGTGCCACCAGCAGAGATCAGGGCAGGGGGTACAATCAGCCCCAGCATTTT.

The V and J genes are TRBV6-1 and TRBJ1-1; TRBD1 is a possible D gene (5 bases). Germline V lookup: CDR1 MNHNS, CDR2 SASEGT. The V and J ends lost 3 bases and 4 bases respectively, with 21 bases between them. The CDR3 loop spans 17 amino acids. The DNA of the CDR3 is TGTGCCAGCAGTGACCCCTTGCGGGGGGAGGTCAGCACTGAAGCTTTCTTT. It translates to CASSDPLRGEVSTEAFF.

The chain couples TRBV5-6 to TRBJ2-5, with 9 positions matching TRBD2. CDR3 length equals 15 residues. The junction had 2 bases not matched to a gene; V was cut back by 0 bases and J by 2 bases. Per germline, CDR1 SGHDT and CDR2 YYEEEE. The CDR3 spells CASSLGLAGQETQYF. As DNA, the CDR3 is TGTGCCAGCAGCTTGGGTCTAGCGGGGCAAGAGACCCAGTACTTC.

The chain is built from TRBV7-6 and TRBJ2-5; D gene ambiguous. The V end was cut by 2 bases, the J end by 2 bases, with 6 bases between. The CDR3 runs to 13 residues. The germline V gene has CDR1 SGHVS and CDR2 FNYEAQ. CDR3 region: CASSLKRQETQYF. The CDR3 DNA reads as TGTGCCAGCAGCTTAAAGAGACAAGAGACCCAGTACTTC.